This T cell receptor (beta chain) derives from a study of blood T cell repertoires in COVID-19. In the study overall: Collection of acute and convalescent COVID-19 samples took place in the United States, Italy and Spain. T cells, B-cell-depleted T cells, or PBMCs supplied cDNA or gDNA.

Germline V gives CDR1 LNHNV, CDR2 YYDKDF (reference sequence). The ends lost 3 bases at V and 2 bases at J; junction bases unmatched: 9. This CDR3 region has 17 residues. Per the original data handling: Reference gene primer amplification gave nucleated cell count estimates. Some clones are missing from TCRdb's copy, which holds only in-frame ones; the method was immunoSEQ multiplex PCR. V and J calls and clone size are as listed in that table; D and trimming were resolved from the DNA. The repertoire holds about 110,000 clones, with 82% as singletons. This sequence originates from a man between 65 and 80 years old with acute or convalescent COVID-19. The material sequenced was peripheral blood. The chain is built from TRBV15 and TRBJ2-5; 10 bases agree with TRBD2. CDR3 region: CATSSPGTSVLQETQYF. The CDR3 DNA reads as TGTGCCACCAGCAGTCCCGGGACTAGCGTTTTACAAGAGACCCAGTACTTC.